The subject of this entry is one T cell receptor beta chain. Its target is unknown. The data originate from a study of T cell repertoires in cytomegalovirus infection. TCRdb called the reads again in MiXCR, with one record for every CDR3 protein. There are 150,000 to 200,000 distinct CDR3 sequences in the sample; about 15% occur only once, and roughly 30% lies in the top ten. Germline CDR1 KGHDR, CDR2 SFDVKD. There are 17 residues in the CDR3. V lost 4 bases and J 3 bases, leaving 19 bases between the germline ends. General study results and limits: What dominated the ex vivo response were HLA-C-restricted CMV-specific TCR beta clonotypes.

This sequence originates from a human donor in good health (CMV status not recorded). Some clones in this sample may be carry-over from other donors' samples. The rearrangement links TRBV24-1 to TRBJ2-3; D is perhaps TRBD1 or TRBD2 (6 bases each). Material for sequencing was PBMCs. Here the CDR3 reads CATSDPTRGLGTDTQYF. The CDR3 bases are TGTGCCACCAGTGACCCTACCCGGGGGCTTGGAACAGATACGCAGTATTTT.